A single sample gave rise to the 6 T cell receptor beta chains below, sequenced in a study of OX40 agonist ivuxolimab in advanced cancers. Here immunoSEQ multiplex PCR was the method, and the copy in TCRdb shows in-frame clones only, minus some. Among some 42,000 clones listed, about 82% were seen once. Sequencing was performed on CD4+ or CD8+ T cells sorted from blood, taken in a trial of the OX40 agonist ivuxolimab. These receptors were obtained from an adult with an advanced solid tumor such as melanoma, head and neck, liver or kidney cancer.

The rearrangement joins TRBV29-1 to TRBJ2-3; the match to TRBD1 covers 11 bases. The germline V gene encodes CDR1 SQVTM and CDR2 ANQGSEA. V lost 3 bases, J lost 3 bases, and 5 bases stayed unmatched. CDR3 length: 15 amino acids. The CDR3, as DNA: TGCAGCGTTGACCGGACAGGGGGCTGGACAGATACGCAGTATTTT. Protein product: CSVDRTGGWTDTQYF.

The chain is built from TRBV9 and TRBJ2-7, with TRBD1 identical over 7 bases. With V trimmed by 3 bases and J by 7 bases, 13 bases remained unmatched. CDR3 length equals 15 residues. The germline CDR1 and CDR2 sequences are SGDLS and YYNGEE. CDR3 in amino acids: CASSEGGEGLLEQYF. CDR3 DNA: TGTGCCAGCAGCGAAGGGGGCGAGGGCCTTTTAGAGCAGTACTTC.

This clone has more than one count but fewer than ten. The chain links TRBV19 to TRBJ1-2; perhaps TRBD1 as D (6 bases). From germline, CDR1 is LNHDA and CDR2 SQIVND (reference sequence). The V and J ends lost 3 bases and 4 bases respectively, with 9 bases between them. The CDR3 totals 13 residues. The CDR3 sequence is CASSMAGAYGYTF. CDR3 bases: TGTGCCAGTAGTATGGCAGGGGCCTATGGCTACACCTTC.

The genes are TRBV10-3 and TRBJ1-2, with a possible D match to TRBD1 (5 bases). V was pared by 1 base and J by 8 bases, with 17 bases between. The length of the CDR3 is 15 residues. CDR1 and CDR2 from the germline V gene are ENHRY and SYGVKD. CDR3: CAISELPRDWRGYTF. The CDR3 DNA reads TGTGCCATCAGTGAGTTGCCCAGGGATTGGAGAGGCTACACCTTC.

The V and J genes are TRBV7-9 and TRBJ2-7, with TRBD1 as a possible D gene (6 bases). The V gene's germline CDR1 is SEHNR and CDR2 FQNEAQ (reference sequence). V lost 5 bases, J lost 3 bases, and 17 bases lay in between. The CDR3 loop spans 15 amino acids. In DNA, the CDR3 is TGTGCCAGCAGCCTCCTCCTCGGACAGAACTACGAGCAGTACTTC. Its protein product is CASSLLLGQNYEQYF.

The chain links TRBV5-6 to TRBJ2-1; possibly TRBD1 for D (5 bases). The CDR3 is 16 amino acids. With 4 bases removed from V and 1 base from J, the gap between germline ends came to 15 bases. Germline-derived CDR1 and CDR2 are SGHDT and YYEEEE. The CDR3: CASSNADSLSYNEQFF. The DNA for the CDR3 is TGTGCCAGCAGCAATGCAGACAGTCTTTCCTACAATGAGCAGTTCTTC.